This TCR beta chain originates from a study of blood T cell repertoires in COVID-19. Overall study context: From T cells, B-cell-depleted T cells, or PBMCs came the material, which was cDNA or gDNA.

The table came from immunoSEQ multiplex PCR; TCRdb's copy has only in-frame clones and leaves some out. The table includes some 36,000 clones, 85% to 95% detected once. The CDR3 spans 17 residues. V was clipped by 0 bases and J by 7 bases, with 21 bases between them. Germline CDR1 reads SGHDN; CDR2 reads FVKESK. The specimen was peripheral blood. V usage is TRBV14 and J usage is TRBJ1-2; D is unclear. This TCR derives from a man aged 55-75 years with active or convalescent COVID-19. Here the CDR3 reads CASSQDAKGGSVAGYTF. The CDR3 DNA reads as TGTGCCAGCAGCCAAGATGCAAAGGGAGGGTCAGTCGCTGGCTACACCTTC.